The T cell receptor beta chain described here comes from a study of T cells in Graves' hyperthyroidism and ophthalmopathy. Study results and limitations: Ophthalmopathy stood apart from stable hyperthyroidism in a 13 V-J model.

The table lists this clonotype with many counts. Its antigen is unidentified. Germline CDR1 is SQVTM and CDR2 is ANQGSEA. The CDR3 totals 14 residues. The ends were cut back, 6 bases at V and 1 base at J, with 16 bases in the middle. Exclusion of a patient resulted from uncontrolled infection, other autoimmune disease, pregnancy or lactation. Every diagnosis used clinical symptoms, serum thyroxine and TRAb, thyroid ultrasound and orbital computed tomography. Using 10 ml of fresh peripheral blood, PBMCs were prepared. TCR beta CDR3 sequences were amplified from RNA transcripts. First-round RT-PCR with HTBI primers amplified the TCR CDR3 region. TCRdb processed the multiplex PCR reads anew with MiXCR; each CDR3 protein has one entry. This sample has about 270,000 distinct CDR3 sequences, with 25% to 30% found just once.

This TCR came from a man aged 35-49 years with Graves' hyperthyroidism that later progressed to Graves' ophthalmopathy. The rearrangement links TRBV29-1 to TRBJ2-7; tentative D call: TRBD1 (6 bases). Sequenced sample: blood. CDR3 in amino acids: CSVRQVSRSYEQYF. The CDR3 DNA follows: TGCAGCGTAAGACAGGTTTCCCGATCCTACGAGCAGTACTTC.